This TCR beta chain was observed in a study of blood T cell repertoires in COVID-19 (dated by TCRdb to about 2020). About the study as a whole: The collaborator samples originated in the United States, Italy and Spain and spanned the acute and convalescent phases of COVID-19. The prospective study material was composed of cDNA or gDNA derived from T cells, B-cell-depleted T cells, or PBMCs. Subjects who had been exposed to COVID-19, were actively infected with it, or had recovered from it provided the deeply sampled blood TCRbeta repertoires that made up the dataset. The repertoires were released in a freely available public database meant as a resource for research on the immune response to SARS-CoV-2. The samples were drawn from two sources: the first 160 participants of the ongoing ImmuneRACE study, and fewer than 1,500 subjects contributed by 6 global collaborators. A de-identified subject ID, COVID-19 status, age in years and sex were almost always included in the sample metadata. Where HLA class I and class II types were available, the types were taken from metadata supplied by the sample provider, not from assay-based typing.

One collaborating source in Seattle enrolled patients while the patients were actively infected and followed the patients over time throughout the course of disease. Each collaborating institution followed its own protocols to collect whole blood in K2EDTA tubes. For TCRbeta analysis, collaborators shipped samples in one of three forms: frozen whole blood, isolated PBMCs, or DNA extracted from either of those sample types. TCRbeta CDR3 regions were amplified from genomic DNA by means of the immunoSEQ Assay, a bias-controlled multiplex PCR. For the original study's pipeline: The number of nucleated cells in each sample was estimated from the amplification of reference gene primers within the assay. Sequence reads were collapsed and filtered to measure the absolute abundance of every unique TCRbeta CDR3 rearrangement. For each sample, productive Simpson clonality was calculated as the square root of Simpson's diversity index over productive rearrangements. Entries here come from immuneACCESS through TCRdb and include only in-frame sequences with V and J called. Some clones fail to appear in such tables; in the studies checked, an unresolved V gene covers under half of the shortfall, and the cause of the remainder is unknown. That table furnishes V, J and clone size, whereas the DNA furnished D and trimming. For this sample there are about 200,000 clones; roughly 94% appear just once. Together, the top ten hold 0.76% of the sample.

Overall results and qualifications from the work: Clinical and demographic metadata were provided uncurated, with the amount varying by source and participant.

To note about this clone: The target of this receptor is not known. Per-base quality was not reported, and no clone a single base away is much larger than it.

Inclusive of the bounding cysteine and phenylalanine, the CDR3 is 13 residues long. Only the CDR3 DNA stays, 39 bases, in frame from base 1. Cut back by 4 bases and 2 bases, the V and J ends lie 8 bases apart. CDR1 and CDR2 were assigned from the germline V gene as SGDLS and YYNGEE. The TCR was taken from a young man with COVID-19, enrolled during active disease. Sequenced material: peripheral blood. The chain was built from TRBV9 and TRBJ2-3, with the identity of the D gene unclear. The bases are TGTGCCAGCAGCACTGGTCCCACAGATACGCAGTATTTT. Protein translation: CASSTGPTDTQYF.